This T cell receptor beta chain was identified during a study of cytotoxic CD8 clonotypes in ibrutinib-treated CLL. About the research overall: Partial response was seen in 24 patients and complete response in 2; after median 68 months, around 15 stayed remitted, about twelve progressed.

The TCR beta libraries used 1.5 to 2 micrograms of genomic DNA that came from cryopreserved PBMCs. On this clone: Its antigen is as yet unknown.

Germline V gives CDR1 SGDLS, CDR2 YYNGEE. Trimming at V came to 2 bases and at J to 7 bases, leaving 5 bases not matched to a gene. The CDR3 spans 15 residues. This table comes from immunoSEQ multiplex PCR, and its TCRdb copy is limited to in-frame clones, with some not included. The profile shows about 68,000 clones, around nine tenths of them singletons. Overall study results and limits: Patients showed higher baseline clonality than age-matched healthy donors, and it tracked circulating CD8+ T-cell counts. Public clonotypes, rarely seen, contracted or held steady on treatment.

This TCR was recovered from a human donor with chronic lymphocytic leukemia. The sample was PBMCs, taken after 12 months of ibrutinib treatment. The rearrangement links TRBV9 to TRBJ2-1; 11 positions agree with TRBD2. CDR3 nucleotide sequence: TGTGCCAGCAGCGTCGTAGCGGGAGGGGATAATGAGCAGTTCTTC. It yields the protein CASSVVAGGDNEQFF. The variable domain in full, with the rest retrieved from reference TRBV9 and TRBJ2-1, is DSGVTQTPKHLITATGQRVTLRCSPRSGDLSVYWYQQSLDQGLQFLIQYYNGEERAKGNILERFSAQQFPDLHSELNLSSLELGDSALYFCASSVVAGGDNEQFFGPGTRLTVL.